Each of the 25 T cell receptor beta chains below was sequenced from the same sample in a study of blood T cell repertoires in COVID-19. This table comes from immunoSEQ multiplex PCR, and its TCRdb copy is limited to in-frame clones, with some not included. The sample lists 220,000 or so clones, about four fifths seen once, with 6.8% in the top ten. Material for sequencing was PBMCs or T cells enriched from blood (not recorded which). The receptors derive from a woman between 40 and 50 years old who had recovered from COVID-19.

The chain combines TRBV10-3 with TRBJ2-2; 12 bases match TRBD2. Germline CDR1 and CDR2: ENHRY and SYGVKD. The CDR3 totals 15 residues. Unmatched junction bases numbered 6, after V lost 4 bases and J lost 9 bases. The CDR3 nucleotides are TGTGCCATCAGTGGGACTAGCGGGACGTCCAGGGAGCTGTTTTTT. This translates into CAISGTSGTSRELFF.

This clone has more than one count but fewer than ten. The chain employs TRBV7-9 and TRBJ2-7; TRBD2 might be the D (6 bases). The CDR3 is 15 residues long. Trimming removed 2 bases from V and 0 bases from J, with 11 bases in between. From germline, CDR1 is SEHNR and CDR2 FQNEAQ (reference sequence). The DNA of the CDR3 is TGTGCCAGCAGCTTATCGGCGGGGAGCTCCTACGAGCAGTACTTC. Translated: CASSLSAGSSYEQYF.

In this sample, this clone turned up a few times. The chain links TRBV29-1 to TRBJ1-4; a possible D gene is TRBD1 (6 bases). V was cut by 5 bases and J by 8 bases, with 15 bases left in between. The germline CDR1 and CDR2 sequences are SQVTM and ANQGSEA. CDR3 length: 13 amino acids. The CDR3 region has the DNA TGCAGCGTTTACCAGGGGCGGGGGGAAAAACTGTTTTTT. Encoded protein: CSVYQGRGEKLFF. Variable domain in full (rest from reference TRBV29-1 and TRBJ1-4): SAVISQKPSRDICQRGTSLTIQCQVDSQVTMMFWYRQQPGQSLTLIATANQGSEATYESGFVIDKFPISRPNLTFSTLTVSNMSPEDSSIYLCSVYQGRGEKLFFGSGTQLSVL.

This chain uses TRBV19 with TRBJ2-1, with 7 positions matching TRBD2. Germline CDR1 and CDR2: LNHDA and SQIVND (reference sequence). The V segment lost 9 bases and the J segment 8 bases; nucleotides outside the gene matches: 13. This CDR3 has 14 residues. This CDR3 reads CASKATTSIYEQFF. The CDR3 nucleotides read TGTGCCAGCAAGGCAACGACTAGCATCTATGAGCAGTTCTTC. The full variable domain, rest sourced from reference TRBV19 and TRBJ2-1, is DGGITQSPKYLFRKEGQNVTLSCEQNLNHDAMYWYRQDPGQGLRLIYYSQIVNDFQKGDIAEGYSVSREKKESFPLTVTSAQKNPTAFYLCASKATTSIYEQFFGPGTRLTVL.

The gene calls are TRBV6-2 or TRBV6-3 and TRBJ2-7, with D unclear. The germline V gene encodes CDR1 MNHEY and CDR2 SVGEGT. The CDR3 loop spans 13 amino acids. V lost 5 bases to trimming and J lost 2 bases, with 10 bases between them. CDR3 loop: CASSQVLAYEQYF. The CDR3 DNA reads TGTGCCAGCAGTCAGGTTTTGGCCTACGAGCAGTACTTC.

The chain has TRBV18 and TRBJ2-5, with D possibly being TRBD1 (6 bases). CDR1 and CDR2 from the germline V gene are KGHSH and LQKENI. The CDR3 is made up of 15 amino acids. V shed 3 bases and J shed 5 bases, with 16 bases lying between them. CDR3 sequence (DNA): TGTGCCAGCTCACCCCGACAGGCCACAGGGGAGACCCAGTACTTC. Encoded protein: CASSPRQATGETQYF.

The V call is TRBV5-1, the J call TRBJ2-7, with 7 nucleotides matching TRBD2. This CDR3 is 16 amino acids long. J lost 2 bases, V lost 0 bases, and 8 bases had no gene match. Germline V CDR1 and CDR2: SGHRS, YFSETQ. The CDR3 loop is CASSLVSSGHPYEQYF. The DNA for the CDR3 is TGCGCCAGCAGCTTGGTGTCTAGCGGACATCCCTACGAGCAGTACTTC.

The V and J genes are TRBV6-5 and TRBJ2-5, with 9 bases lining up with TRBD1. This CDR3 region has 13 residues. With V trimmed by 7 bases and J by 5 bases, 5 bases remained unmatched. Germline lookup yields CDR1 MNHEY and CDR2 SVGAGI. The CDR3 here is CASKGQGEETQYF. DNA for the CDR3: TGTGCCAGCAAGGGACAGGGTGAGGAGACCCAGTACTTC.

In nucleotides, the CDR3 is TGTGCCTGGGGGGTGGGGACTGCGGGATACGAGCAGTACTTC. It is translated as CAWGVGTAGYEQYF. V gene TRBV30 combines with J gene TRBJ2-7; the D gene is possibly TRBD2 (6 bases). The ends were cut back, 5 bases at V and 4 bases at J, with 18 bases in the middle. Germline CDR1 reads GTSNPN; CDR2 reads SVGIG (reference sequence). This CDR3 spans 14 amino acids.

V is TRBV30 and J is TRBJ2-7; 9 nucleotides align to TRBD2. CDR1 and CDR2 from the germline V gene are GTSNPN and SVGIG (reference sequence). V lost 1 base, J lost 6 bases, and 4 bases stayed unmatched. The CDR3 length is 13 residues. The CDR3 spells CAWSETSGGEQYV. Here the CDR3 DNA reads TGTGCCTGGAGTGAGACTAGCGGTGGCGAGCAGTACGTC.

This clone appeared once. The V and J genes are TRBV27 and TRBJ1-1, with unresolved D. The CDR3 spans 14 residues. V shed 4 bases and J shed 0 bases, with 9 bases lying between them. The germline gives CDR1 MNHEY, CDR2 SMNVEV (reference sequence). The CDR3 bases are TGTGCCAGCAGTTCGGGTACGATGAACACTGAAGCTTTCTTT. Its protein is CASSSGTMNTEAFF.

This clone was found a few times. The rearrangement uses TRBV5-6 and TRBJ2-1, with D possibly TRBD2 on 6 matching bases. V was pared by 6 bases and J by 2 bases, with 9 bases between. The germline V gene has CDR1 SGHDT and CDR2 YYEEEE. CDR3 size: 13 residues. The DNA for the CDR3 is TGTGCCAGCATTGCTAGCGCCTACAATGAGCAGTTCTTC. It specifies CASIASAYNEQFF.

The sample holds a few counts of this clone. The chain has TRBV6-4 and TRBJ2-3, with 13 bases matching TRBD2. V trimming: 5 bases; J trimming: 4 bases; junction bases outside the gene matches: 6. CDR3 length: 16 amino acids. Germline values: CDR1 MRHNA, CDR2 SNTAGT. The CDR3 DNA is TGTGCCAGCAGTAGCACCGGGACTAGCGGGGCAGATACGCAGTATTTT. Translating gives CASSSTGTSGADTQYF.

The chain is built from TRBV4-1 and TRBJ1-2; D unclear. The V end lost 3 bases, the J end lost 10 bases, and 18 bases lay between the germline ends. This CDR3 contains 14 residues. Germline V gives CDR1 MGHRA, CDR2 YSYEKL. The chain's CDR3 is CASSHQSNEGDYTF. CDR3 DNA: TGCGCCAGCAGCCACCAGAGTAACGAAGGAGACTACACCTTC.

The chain employs TRBV6-5 and TRBJ1-4; 7 bases agree with TRBD1. Trimming at V came to 8 bases and at J to 5 bases, leaving 8 bases not matched to a gene. The length of the CDR3 is 14 residues. Germline CDR1 MNHEY, CDR2 SVGAGI. CDR3 in amino acids: CASGRTGKNEKLFF. CDR3 DNA: TGTGCCAGCGGACGGACAGGAAAAAATGAAAAACTGTTTTTT.

The chain links TRBV9 to TRBJ1-3; no definite D call. V was pared by 1 base and J by 4 bases, with 6 bases between. Germline CDR1 is SGDLS and CDR2 is YYNGEE. CDR3 size: 13 residues. As DNA, the CDR3 is TGTGCCAGCAGCGTACCGGGGGGAAACACCATATATTTT. It translates to CASSVPGGNTIYF.

This clone turned up a few times. V usage is TRBV2 and J usage is TRBJ2-4; 8 bases agree with TRBD2. This CDR3 is 17 amino acids long. The V gene's germline CDR1 is SNHLY and CDR2 FYNNEI. J was trimmed by 4 bases and V by 2 bases; bases with no gene match: 10. The CDR3 coding sequence is TGTGCCAGCAGTGAATCGGGGGGGGACCCAAAGAAAAACATTCAGTACTTC. Translating it yields CASSESGGDPKKNIQYF.

Only one count was recorded for this clone. The genes are TRBV12-3 or TRBV12-4 and TRBJ1-5; TRBD1 might be the D (5 bases). V lost 7 bases, J lost 3 bases, and 10 bases lay in between. CDR3 length equals 13 residues. Here the CDR3 DNA reads TGTGCCAGCAAGCAGGGAATCAATCAGCCCCAGCATTTT. It codes for CASKQGINQPQHF.

This chain links TRBV5-6 with TRBJ1-1; D is possibly TRBD1 (5 bases). V lost 2 bases and J lost 3, with 11 bases in between. This CDR3 contains 14 residues. CDR1 is SGHDT and CDR2 is YYEEEE in the germline V gene. Here the CDR3 reads CASSFGARDTEAFF. As DNA, the CDR3 is TGTGCCAGCAGCTTTGGGGCCCGGGACACTGAAGCTTTCTTT.

The chain is built from TRBV12-5 and TRBJ2-3; 8 nucleotides match TRBD2. Germline V gene data show CDR1 as LGHNT and CDR2 as FRNRAP. Trimming took 0 bases from V and 4 from J; bases not matched to a gene: 6. The CDR3 is 16 residues long. This CDR3 is CASGLVLAGGPDTQYF. The CDR3, as DNA: TGTGCTAGTGGTTTGGTACTGGCGGGAGGTCCAGATACGCAGTATTTT.

The chain couples TRBV13 to TRBJ2-7; 10 nucleotides agree with TRBD2. The CDR3 totals 16 residues. J was trimmed by 1 base and V by 6 bases; bases with no gene match: 9. CDR1 and CDR2 (germline): PRHDT, FYEKMQ (reference sequence). The CDR3 DNA sequence: TGTGCCAGCAGGCGGGCCGGGACTAGCGTGTCCTACGAGCAGTACTTC. Protein: CASRRAGTSVSYEQYF.

This clone was detected only a few times. J is TRBJ2-2 and V is TRBV3-1 (or the pseudogene TRBV3-2), with D perhaps matching TRBD2 (5 bases). Germline assignment: CDR1 LGHDT and CDR2 YNNKEL (reference sequence). The CDR3 is 12 amino acids. The germline V and J ends were trimmed by 4 bases and 8 bases, with 8 bases remaining between them. DNA for the CDR3: TGTGCCAGCAGCCCACTAGGGGGGGAGCTGTTTTTT. Amino acids: CASSPLGGELFF.

The gene calls are TRBV7-8 and TRBJ1-1, with 9 bases fitting TRBD1. Germline CDR1 SGHVS, CDR2 FQNEAQ. V trimming: 4 bases; J trimming: 5 bases; junction bases outside the gene matches: 5. CDR3 size: 14 residues. Written as DNA, the CDR3 is TGTGCCAGCAGCTCGACAGGGGGTCGAACTGAAGCTTTCTTT. It specifies CASSSTGGRTEAFF.

This clone was recorded a few times. The CDR3 DNA is TGCAGCGGGATACAGGGGGCTATAGAGACCCAGTACTTC. Encoded protein: CSGIQGAIETQYF. V usage is TRBV29-1 and J usage is TRBJ2-5; 9 nucleotides align to TRBD1. The trim removed 7 bases at V and 4 bases at J, leaving 7 bases unmatched. From germline, CDR1 is SQVTM and CDR2 ANQGSEA. The CDR3 runs 13 residues.

This chain joins TRBV2 and TRBJ1-3; no definite D call. The length of the CDR3 is 13 residues. CDR1 SNHLY and CDR2 FYNNEI come from the germline V gene. V lost 4 bases to trimming and J lost 4 bases, with 8 bases between them. The CDR3 nucleotides are TGTGCCAGCAGTGTTTCCGGGGGAAACACCATATATTTT. It is translated as CASSVSGGNTIYF.